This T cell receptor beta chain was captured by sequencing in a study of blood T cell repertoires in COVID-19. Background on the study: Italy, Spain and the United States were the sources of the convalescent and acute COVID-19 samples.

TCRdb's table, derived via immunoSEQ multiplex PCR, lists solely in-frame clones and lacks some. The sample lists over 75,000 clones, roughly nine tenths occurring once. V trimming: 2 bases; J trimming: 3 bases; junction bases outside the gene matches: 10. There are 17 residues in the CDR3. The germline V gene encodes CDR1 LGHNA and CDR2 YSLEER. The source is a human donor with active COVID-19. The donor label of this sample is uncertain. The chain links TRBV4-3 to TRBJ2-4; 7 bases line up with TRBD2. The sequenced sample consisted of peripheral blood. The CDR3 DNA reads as TGCGCCAGCAGCCAAACCTCCGGGACTATCGGCAAAAACATTCAGTACTTC. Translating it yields CASSQTSGTIGKNIQYF.